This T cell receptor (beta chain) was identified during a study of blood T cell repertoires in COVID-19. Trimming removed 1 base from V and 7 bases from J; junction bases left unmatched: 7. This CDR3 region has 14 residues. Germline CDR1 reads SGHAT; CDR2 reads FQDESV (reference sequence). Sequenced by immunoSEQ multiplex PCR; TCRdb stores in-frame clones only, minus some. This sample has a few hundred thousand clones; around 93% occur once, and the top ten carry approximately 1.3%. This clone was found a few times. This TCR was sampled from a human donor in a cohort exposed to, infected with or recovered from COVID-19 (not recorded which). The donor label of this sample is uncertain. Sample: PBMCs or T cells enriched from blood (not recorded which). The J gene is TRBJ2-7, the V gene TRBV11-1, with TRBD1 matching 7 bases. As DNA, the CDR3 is TGTGCCAGCAGCTTAGTCCTCATGACAGGGGAGCAGTACTTC. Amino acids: CASSLVLMTGEQYF.